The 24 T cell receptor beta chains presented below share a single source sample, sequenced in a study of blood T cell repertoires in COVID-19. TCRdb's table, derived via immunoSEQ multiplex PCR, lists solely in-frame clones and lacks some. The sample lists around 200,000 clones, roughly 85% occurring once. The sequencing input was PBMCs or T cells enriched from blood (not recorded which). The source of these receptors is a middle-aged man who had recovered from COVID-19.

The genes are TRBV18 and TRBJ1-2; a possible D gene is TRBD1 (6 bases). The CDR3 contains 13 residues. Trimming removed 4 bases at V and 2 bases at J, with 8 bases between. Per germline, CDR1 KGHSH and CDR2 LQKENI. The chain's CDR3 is CASSHRGNYGYTF. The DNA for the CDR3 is TGTGCCAGCTCACATAGGGGGAACTATGGCTACACCTTC.

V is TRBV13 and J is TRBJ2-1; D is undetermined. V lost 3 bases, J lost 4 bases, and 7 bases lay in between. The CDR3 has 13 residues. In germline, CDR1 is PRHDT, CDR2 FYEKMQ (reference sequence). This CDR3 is CASSFYGYNEQFF. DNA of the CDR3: TGTGCCAGCAGCTTTTACGGTTACAATGAGCAGTTCTTC.

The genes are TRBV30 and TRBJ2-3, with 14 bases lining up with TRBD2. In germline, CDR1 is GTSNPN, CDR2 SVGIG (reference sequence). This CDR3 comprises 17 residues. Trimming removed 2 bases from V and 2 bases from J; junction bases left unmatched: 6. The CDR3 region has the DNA TGTGCCTGGAGTACAGGGACTAGCGGGAGATACACAGATACGCAGTATTTT. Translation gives CAWSTGTSGRYTDTQYF.

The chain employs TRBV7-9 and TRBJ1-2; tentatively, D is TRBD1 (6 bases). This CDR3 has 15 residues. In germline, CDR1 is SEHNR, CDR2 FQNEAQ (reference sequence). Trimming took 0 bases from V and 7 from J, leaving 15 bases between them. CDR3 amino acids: CASSLAPGASSGYTF. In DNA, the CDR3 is TGTGCCAGCAGCTTAGCGCCAGGGGCTAGTAGTGGCTACACCTTC.

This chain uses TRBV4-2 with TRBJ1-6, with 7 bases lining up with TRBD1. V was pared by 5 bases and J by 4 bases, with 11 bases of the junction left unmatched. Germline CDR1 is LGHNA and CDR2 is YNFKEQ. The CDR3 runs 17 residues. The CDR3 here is CASSDLLQGIYNSPLHF. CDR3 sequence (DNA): TGTGCCAGCAGCGATTTGTTACAGGGGATTTATAATTCACCCCTCCACTTT.

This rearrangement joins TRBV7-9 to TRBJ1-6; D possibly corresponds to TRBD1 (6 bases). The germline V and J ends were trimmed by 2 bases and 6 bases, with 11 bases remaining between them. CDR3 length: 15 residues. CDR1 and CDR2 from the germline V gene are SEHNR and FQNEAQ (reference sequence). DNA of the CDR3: TGTGCCAGCAGCTTAATGTCAGGGGCTAATTCACCCCTCCACTTT. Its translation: CASSLMSGANSPLHF.

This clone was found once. DNA of the CDR3: TGTGCCAGCAGCCAGGGAGACCGGACAGGGGGTCATGGCTACACCTTC. Its protein is CASSQGDRTGGHGYTF. The chain recombines TRBV3-1 (or the pseudogene TRBV3-2) with TRBJ1-2; 10 bases align to TRBD1. The germline gives CDR1 LGHDT, CDR2 YNNKEL (reference sequence). V lost 3 bases and J lost 6; bases outside the gene matches: 10. This CDR3 contains 16 residues.

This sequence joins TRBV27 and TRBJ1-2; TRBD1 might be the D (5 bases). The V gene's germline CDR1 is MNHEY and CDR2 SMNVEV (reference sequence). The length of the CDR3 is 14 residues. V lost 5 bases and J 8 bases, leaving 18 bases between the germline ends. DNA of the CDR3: TGTGCCAGCAGTGCTCGACAGTTCTCGCGGGGCTACACCTTC. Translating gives CASSARQFSRGYTF.

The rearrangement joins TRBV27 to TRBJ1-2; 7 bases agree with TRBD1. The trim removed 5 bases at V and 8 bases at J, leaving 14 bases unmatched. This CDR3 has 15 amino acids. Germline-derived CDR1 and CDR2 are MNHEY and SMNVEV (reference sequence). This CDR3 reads CASSPPAARGTGYTF. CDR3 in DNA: TGTGCCAGCAGTCCCCCCGCCGCCAGGGGGACCGGCTACACCTTC.

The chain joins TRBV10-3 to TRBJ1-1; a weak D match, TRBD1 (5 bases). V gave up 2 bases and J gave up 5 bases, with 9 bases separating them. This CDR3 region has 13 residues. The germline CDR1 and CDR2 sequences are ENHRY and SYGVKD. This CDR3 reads CAISERGRTEAFF. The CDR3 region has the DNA TGTGCCATCAGTGAGAGGGGTAGGACTGAAGCTTTCTTT.

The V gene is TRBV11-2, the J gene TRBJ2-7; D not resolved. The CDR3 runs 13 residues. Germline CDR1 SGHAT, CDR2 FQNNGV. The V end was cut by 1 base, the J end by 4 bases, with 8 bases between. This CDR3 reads CASSLGLDYEQYF. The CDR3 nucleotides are TGTGCCAGCAGCTTAGGTTTAGATTACGAGCAGTACTTC. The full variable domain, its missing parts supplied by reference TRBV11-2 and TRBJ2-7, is EAGVAQSPRYKIIEKRQSVAFWCNPISGHATLYWYQQILGQGPKLLIQFQNNGVVDDSQLPKDRFSAERLKGVDSTLKIQPAKLEDSAVYLCASSLGLDYEQYFGPGTRLTVT.

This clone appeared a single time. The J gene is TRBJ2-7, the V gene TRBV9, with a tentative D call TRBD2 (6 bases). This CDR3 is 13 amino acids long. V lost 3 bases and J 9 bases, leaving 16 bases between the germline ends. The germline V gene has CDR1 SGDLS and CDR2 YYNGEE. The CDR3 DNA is TGTGCCAGCAGCGGAGGACCGGCGGAGGGGCAGTACTTC. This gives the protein CASSGGPAEGQYF. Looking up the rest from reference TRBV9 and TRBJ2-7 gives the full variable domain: DSGVTQTPKHLITATGQRVTLRCSPRSGDLSVYWYQQSLDQGLQFLIQYYNGEERAKGNILERFSAQQFPDLHSELNLSSLELGDSALYFCASSGGPAEGQYFGPGTRLTVT.

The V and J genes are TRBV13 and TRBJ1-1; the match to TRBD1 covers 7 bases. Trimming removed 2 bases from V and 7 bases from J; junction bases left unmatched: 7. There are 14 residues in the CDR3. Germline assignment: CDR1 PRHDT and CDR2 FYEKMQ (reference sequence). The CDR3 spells CASSLRTGFLEAFF. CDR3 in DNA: TGTGCCAGCAGCTTAAGGACAGGTTTCCTTGAAGCTTTCTTT.

The CDR3 sequence is CSVALAGGPNTGELFF. The CDR3 DNA sequence: TGCAGCGTTGCACTAGCGGGAGGGCCGAACACCGGGGAGCTGTTTTTT. V and J are TRBV29-1 and TRBJ2-2, with 13 bases matching TRBD2. The ends lost 4 bases at V and 0 bases at J; junction bases unmatched: 2. The V gene's germline CDR1 is SQVTM and CDR2 ANQGSEA. The CDR3 runs 16 residues.

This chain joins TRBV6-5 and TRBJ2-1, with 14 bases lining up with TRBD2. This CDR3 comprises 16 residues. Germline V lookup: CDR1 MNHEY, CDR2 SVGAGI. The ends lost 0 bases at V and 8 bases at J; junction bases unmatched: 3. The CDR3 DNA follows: TGTGCCAGCAGTTACTCGGGGACTAGCGGGAGTTATGAGCAGTTCTTC. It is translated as CASSYSGTSGSYEQFF.

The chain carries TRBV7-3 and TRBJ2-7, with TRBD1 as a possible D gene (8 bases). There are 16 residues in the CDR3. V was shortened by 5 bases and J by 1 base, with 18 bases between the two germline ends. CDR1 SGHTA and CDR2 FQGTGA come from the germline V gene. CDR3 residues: CASSPQGQGGSYEQYF. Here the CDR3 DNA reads TGTGCCAGCAGCCCTCAAGGACAGGGAGGGTCCTACGAGCAGTACTTC.

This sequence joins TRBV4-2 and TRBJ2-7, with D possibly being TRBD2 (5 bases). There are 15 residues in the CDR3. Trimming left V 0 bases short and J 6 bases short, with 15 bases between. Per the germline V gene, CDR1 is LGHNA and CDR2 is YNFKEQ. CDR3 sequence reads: CASSQDRPGISEQYF. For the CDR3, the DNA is TGTGCCAGCAGCCAAGATAGGCCGGGAATCAGCGAGCAGTACTTC.

The chain's CDR3 is CASSQDSTSTHNEQFF. The CDR3 DNA follows: TGTGCCAGCAGCCAAGATAGCACTAGCACCCACAATGAGCAGTTCTTC. V and J are TRBV4-2 and TRBJ2-1, with D possibly TRBD2 on 6 matching bases. V was shortened by 0 bases and J by 5 bases, with 14 bases between the two germline ends. This CDR3 is 16 amino acids long. Germline assignment: CDR1 LGHNA and CDR2 YNFKEQ.

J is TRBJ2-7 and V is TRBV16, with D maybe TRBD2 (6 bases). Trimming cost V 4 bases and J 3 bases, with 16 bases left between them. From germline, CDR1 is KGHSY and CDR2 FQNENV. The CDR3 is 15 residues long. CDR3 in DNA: TGTGCCAGCAGCCGGTCTGATTCCGGGGGCTACGAGCAGTACTTC. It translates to CASSRSDSGGYEQYF. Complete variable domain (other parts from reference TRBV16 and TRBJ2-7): GEEVAQTPKHLVRGEGQKAKLYCAPIKGHSYVFWYQQVLKNEFKFLISFQNENVFDETGMPKERFSAKCLPNSPCSLEIQATKLEDSAVYFCASSRSDSGGYEQYFGPGTRLTVT.

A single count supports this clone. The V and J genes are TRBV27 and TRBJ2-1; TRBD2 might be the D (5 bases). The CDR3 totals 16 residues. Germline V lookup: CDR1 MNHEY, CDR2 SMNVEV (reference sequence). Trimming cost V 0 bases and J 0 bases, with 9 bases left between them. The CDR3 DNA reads TGTGCCAGCAGTTTATCGCTGGGGAGCTCCTACAATGAGCAGTTCTTC. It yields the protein CASSLSLGSSYNEQFF.

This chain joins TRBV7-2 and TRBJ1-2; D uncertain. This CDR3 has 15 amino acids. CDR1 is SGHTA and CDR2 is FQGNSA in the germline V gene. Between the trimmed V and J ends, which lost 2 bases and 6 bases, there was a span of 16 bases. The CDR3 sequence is CASSLIPLWAHGYTF. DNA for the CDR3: TGTGCCAGCAGCTTAATCCCCCTATGGGCTCATGGCTACACCTTC. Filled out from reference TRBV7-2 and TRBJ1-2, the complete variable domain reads GAGVSQSPSNKVTEKGKDVELRCDPISGHTALYWYRQSLGQGLEFLIYFQGNSAPDKSGLPSDRFSAERTGGSVSTLTIQRTQQEDSAVYLCASSLIPLWAHGYTFGSGTRLTVV.

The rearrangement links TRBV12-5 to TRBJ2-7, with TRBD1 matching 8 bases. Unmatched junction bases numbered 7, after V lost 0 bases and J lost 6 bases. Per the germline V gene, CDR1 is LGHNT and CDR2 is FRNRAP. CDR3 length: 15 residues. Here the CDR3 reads CASGLVRQGAGEQYF. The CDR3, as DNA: TGTGCTAGTGGTTTGGTAAGGCAGGGGGCCGGCGAGCAGTACTTC.

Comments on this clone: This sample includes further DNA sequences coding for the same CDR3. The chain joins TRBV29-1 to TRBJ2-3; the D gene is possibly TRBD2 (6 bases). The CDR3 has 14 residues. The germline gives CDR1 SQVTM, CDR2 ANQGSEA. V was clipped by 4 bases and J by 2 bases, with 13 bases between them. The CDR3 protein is CSVGLAGPTDTQYF. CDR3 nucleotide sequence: TGCAGCGTTGGTTTGGCGGGACCCACAGATACGCAGTATTTT.

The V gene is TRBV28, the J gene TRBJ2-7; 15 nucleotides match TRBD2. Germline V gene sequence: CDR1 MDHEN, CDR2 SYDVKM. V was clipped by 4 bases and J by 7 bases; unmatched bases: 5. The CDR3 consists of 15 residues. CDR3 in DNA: TGTGCCAGCAGTTGGACTAGCGGGAGGGCCAGGGAGCAGTACTTC. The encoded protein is CASSWTSGRAREQYF.